This is a list of T cell receptor beta chains from one sample in a study of blood T cell repertoires in COVID-19. Using immunoSEQ multiplex PCR, the repertoire was profiled, and TCRdb retains in-frame clones only, with some absent. Here the sample spans tens of thousands of clones, roughly 80% being singletons. Source material: peripheral blood. The receptor set was obtained from an older woman with acute or convalescent COVID-19. Both conserved end residues are part of each CDR3. D genes are given only for firm matches. Some rows mark clone size as missing; the rest say once, few, many or name a class of expanded clone.

V gene	D gene	J gene	clone size	CDR3 protein	CDR3 DNA
TRBV21-1	-	TRBJ2-5	-	CASSDPGTSSSTQYF	TGTGCCAGCAGCGATCCCGGGACTAGTTCGAGTACCCAGTACTTC
TRBV19	-	TRBJ2-3	-	CASGRADTQYF	TGTGCCAGTGGGCGGGCAGATACGCAGTATTTT
TRBV7-3	-	TRBJ2-5	once	CASSLSAGPRETQYF	TGTGCCAGCAGCTTATCGGCGGGACCGAGGGAGACCCAGTACTTC
TRBV3-1/TRBV3-2	TRBD1	TRBJ1-2	once	CASSQTGGNNRYGYTF	TGTGCCAGCAGCCAAACAGGGGGTAATAATCGGTATGGCTACACCTTC
TRBV4-2	TRBD2	TRBJ2-1	-	CASSQDGGASRNEQFF	TGTGCCAGCAGCCAAGACGGGGGGGCCTCAAGAAATGAGCAGTTCTTC
TRBV30	-	TRBJ1-5	-	CAWSAWVQGSNQPQHF	TGTGCCTGGAGTGCTTGGGTACAGGGTAGCAATCAGCCCCAGCATTTT
TRBV7-9	-	TRBJ2-4	-	CASSPGVSKNIQYF	TGTGCCAGCAGCCCAGGGGTGTCCAAAAACATTCAGTACTTC
TRBV5-3	-	TRBJ1-6	-	CARSLFSKVRQGSYSPLHF	TGTGCCAGAAGCTTGTTTTCCAAGGTTCGGCAGGGGAGTTATTCACCCCTCCACTTT
TRBV7-2	-	TRBJ2-5	-	CASSLLGVTTPQETQYF	TGTGCCAGCAGCCTCCTCGGGGTAACGACACCCCAAGAGACCCAGTACTTC
TRBV10-2	TRBD1	TRBJ1-1	few	CASSEQGALNTEAFF	TGCGCCAGCAGTGAACAGGGGGCCTTGAACACTGAAGCTTTCTTT
TRBV3-1/TRBV3-2	TRBD2	TRBJ2-5	-	CASSQDRGGYQETQYF	TGTGCCAGCAGCCAAGATCGGGGGGGCTACCAAGAGACCCAGTACTTC
TRBV6-4	-	TRBJ1-6	-	CASQDSAGSPLHF	TGTGCCAGTCAGGACAGCGCTGGTTCACCCCTCCACTTT
TRBV12-5	TRBD1	TRBJ2-1	-	CASGPRDRGAYNEQFF	TGTGCTAGTGGGCCACGTGACAGGGGAGCTTACAATGAGCAGTTCTTC
TRBV4-1	TRBD1	TRBJ2-1	-	CASSARQGTNEQFF	TGCGCCAGCAGCGCAAGACAGGGGACAAATGAGCAGTTCTTC
TRBV5-4	-	TRBJ2-5	-	CASSLGPDSEETQYF	TGTGCCAGCAGCTTGGGTCCGGACTCAGAAGAGACCCAGTACTTC
TRBV11-2	-	TRBJ2-7	once	CASSLMGASSYEQYF	TGTGCCAGCAGCTTGATGGGGGCGAGCTCCTACGAGCAGTACTTC
TRBV14	-	TRBJ2-5	-	CASSQEWTAQETQYF	TGTGCCAGCAGCCAAGAATGGACAGCCCAAGAGACCCAGTACTTC
TRBV24-1	-	TRBJ2-1	once	CATSDTNRASYNEQFF	TGTGCCACCAGTGACACTAACAGGGCCTCCTACAATGAGCAGTTCTTC
TRBV29-1	-	TRBJ1-3	-	CSVETGSGNTIYF	TGCAGCGTTGAAACGGGCTCTGGAAACACCATATATTTT
TRBV5-6	-	TRBJ1-4	-	CASSLAARARTFEGEKLFF	TGTGCCAGCAGCTTGGCCGCGCGCGCTAGGACCTTTGAGGGTGAAAAACTGTTTTTT
TRBV4-2	-	TRBJ2-5	-	CASSRAPQGGQETQYF	TGTGCCAGCAGCCGCGCGCCTCAGGGGGGACAAGAGACCCAGTACTTC
TRBV11-2	TRBD2	TRBJ2-3	-	CASSLDSSGTDTQYF	TGTGCCAGCAGCTTAGATAGTAGCGGGACAGATACGCAGTATTTT
TRBV5-1	-	TRBJ2-2	-	CASSLDRANTGELFF	TGCGCCAGCAGCTTGGACAGGGCAAACACCGGGGAGCTGTTTTTT
TRBV7-2	TRBD1	TRBJ2-1	-	CASSPGTGYNEQFF	TGTGCCAGCAGCCCTGGGACAGGTTACAATGAGCAGTTCTTC
TRBV28	TRBD1	TRBJ1-2	-	CASSSSSNRGRKSSYGYTF	TGTGCCAGCAGTTCCTCCTCAAACAGGGGGCGCAAGTCTTCCTATGGCTACACCTTC
TRBV6-5	-	TRBJ2-3	-	CASSYSTGVHTDTQYF	TGTGCCAGCAGTTACTCGACGGGGGTGCACACAGATACGCAGTATTTT
TRBV4-3	-	TRBJ1-2	once	CASSQDRGGATLPNYGYTF	TGCGCCAGCAGCCAAGATCGGGGAGGTGCCACTCTACCTAACTATGGCTACACCTTC
TRBV5-8	-	TRBJ1-4	-	CASSLGRSNEKLFF	TGTGCCAGCAGCTTGGGGCGGAGTAATGAAAAACTGTTTTTT
TRBV15	-	TRBJ1-1	-	CATSSRSDTEAFF	TGTGCCACCAGCAGCCGGAGCGACACTGAAGCTTTCTTT
TRBV28	-	TRBJ2-3	-	CASSLGQSNPTDTQYF	TGTGCCAGCAGTTTAGGCCAGTCAAACCCCACAGATACGCAGTATTTT
TRBV5-1	TRBD1	TRBJ1-6	once	CASSTGQVAISPLHF	TGCGCCAGCAGCACGGGACAGGTGGCGATTTCACCCCTCCACTTT
TRBV30	-	TRBJ1-2	-	CAWSEGLLRLYGYTF	TGTGCCTGGAGTGAGGGACTCCTAAGGCTCTATGGCTACACCTTC
TRBV18	-	TRBJ1-1	-	CASSPPVVNTEAFF	TGTGCCAGCTCACCACCGGTAGTGAACACTGAAGCTTTCTTT
TRBV5-1	TRBD1	TRBJ2-3	-	CASSQGQGSTDTQYF	TGCGCCAGCAGTCAGGGACAGGGAAGCACAGATACGCAGTATTTT
TRBV24-1	-	TRBJ1-2	-	CATSVALQGRNYGYTF	TGTGCCACCAGTGTAGCCCTCCAGGGGCGAAACTATGGCTACACCTTC
TRBV5-1	-	TRBJ2-2	-	CASSLPTGLGELFF	TGCGCCAGCAGCTTGCCTACAGGGCTCGGGGAGCTGTTTTTT
TRBV7-9	-	TRBJ2-1	-	CASRTEQGRAEQFF	TGTGCCAGCAGGACGGAACAGGGTCGGGCTGAGCAGTTCTTC
TRBV24-1	TRBD1	TRBJ1-6	-	CATSQGGDDSSPLHF	TGTGCCACCAGCCAAGGGGGCGATGATAGTTCACCCCTCCACTTT
TRBV4-1	-	TRBJ1-6	-	CASSQGAGRVFRSPLHF	TGCGCCAGCAGCCAAGGGGCGGGAAGAGTTTTTCGATCACCCCTCCACTTT
TRBV5-1	TRBD2	TRBJ2-5	-	CASSWVAAGGETQYF	TGCGCCAGCAGCTGGGTTGCGGCGGGGGGAGAGACCCAGTACTTC